This T cell receptor beta chain was sequenced for a study of T cells in Graves' hyperthyroidism and ophthalmopathy. Looked up from germline, CDR1 is DFQATT and CDR2 is SNEGSKA (reference sequence). This CDR3 region has 14 residues. V was clipped by 3 bases and J by 2 bases, with 8 bases between them. This clonotype was counted between two and nine times. Amplification of TCR beta CDR3 regions used RNA as the template. A set of HTBI primers served as the primers for a first-round RT-PCR of the TCR CDR3. TCRdb re-called the multiplex PCR reads through MiXCR, storing one row per CDR3 protein. This table holds a few hundred thousand distinct CDR3 sequences, 15% to 20% found once.

Sequencing was carried out using blood. The receptor comes from a woman aged 35 to 49 with Graves' ophthalmopathy. The chain is built from TRBV20-1 and TRBJ1-6; D is undetermined. As DNA, the CDR3 is TGCAGTGCTAGCTGGAAGGCCTATAATTCACCCCTCCACTTT. Protein: CSASWKAYNSPLHF.